What follows are 25 T cell receptor beta chains derived from one specimen sequenced in a study of blood T cell repertoires in COVID-19. TCRdb's table, derived via immunoSEQ multiplex PCR, lists solely in-frame clones and lacks some. The table shows more than 85,000 clones, with roughly 80% occurring only once. Sequenced material: peripheral blood. These receptors originate from a woman aged 60-70 years with acute or convalescent COVID-19.

The rearrangement links TRBV18 to TRBJ2-7, with a tentative D call TRBD1 (5 bases). This CDR3 has 13 residues. CDR1 is KGHSH and CDR2 is LQKENI in the germline V gene. The germline V and J ends were trimmed by 2 bases and 7 bases, with 12 bases remaining between them. The CDR3 is CASSPTRQTEQYF. The CDR3 DNA is TGTGCCAGCTCACCAACCCGACAGACTGAGCAGTACTTC.

V and J are TRBV5-6 and TRBJ1-3, with D possibly matching TRBD1 (5 bases). The CDR3 spans 16 residues. The germline gives CDR1 SGHDT, CDR2 YYEEEE. Trimming shortened V by 6 bases and J by 0 bases, and 16 bases separated the two germline ends. Written as DNA, the CDR3 is TGTGCCAGCACCCCCTGGGGCGCTCGCTCTGGAAACACCATATATTTT. Its translation: CASTPWGARSGNTIYF.

The rearrangement joins TRBV10-3 to TRBJ2-2, with 8 bases that match TRBD2. CDR3 length: 13 amino acids. Germline values: CDR1 ENHRY, CDR2 SYGVKD. V lost 8 bases and J lost 4; bases outside the gene matches: 3. In DNA, the CDR3 is TGTGCCATCCGACTAGCGATCACCGGGGAGCTGTTTTTT. It codes for CAIRLAITGELFF.

The gene calls are TRBV5-1 and TRBJ1-2; 8 nucleotides line up with TRBD1. V lost 4 bases and J lost 5; bases outside the gene matches: 7. The CDR3 totals 14 residues. Germline lookup yields CDR1 SGHRS and CDR2 YFSETQ. The CDR3: CASSLQGQEYGYTF. CDR3 sequence (DNA): TGCGCCAGCAGCCTCCAGGGACAGGAGTATGGCTACACCTTC.

The rearrangement links TRBV30 to TRBJ1-4; D perhaps matches TRBD1 (6 bases). In germline, CDR1 is GTSNPN, CDR2 SVGIG (reference sequence). With 5 bases removed from V and 8 bases from J, the gap between germline ends came to 21 bases. This CDR3 spans 15 amino acids. Here the CDR3 reads CAWQKGTGYREKLFF. The CDR3 bases are TGTGCCTGGCAAAAAGGAACAGGGTATAGAGAAAAACTGTTTTTT.

The CDR3 region is CASSFIARDTGELFF. DNA of the CDR3: TGTGCCAGCAGCTTTATAGCAAGAGACACCGGGGAGCTGTTTTTT. V is TRBV5-6 and J is TRBJ2-2, with D unclear. Germline loops: CDR1 SGHDT, CDR2 YYEEEE. Trimming took off 2 bases at V and 3 bases at J, with 11 bases between the two ends. CDR3 size: 15 residues.

This chain links TRBV6-5 with TRBJ1-4; 9 bases are a match to TRBD1. After removal of 5 bases from V and 5 bases from J, the junction contained 3 bases not matched to a gene. CDR1 is MNHEY and CDR2 is SVGAGI in the germline V gene. The CDR3 runs 14 residues. CDR3 in amino acids: CASSLTGGNEKLFF. CDR3 nucleotide sequence: TGTGCCAGCAGTCTGACAGGGGGGAATGAAAAACTGTTTTTT.

The chain employs TRBV7-2 and TRBJ2-5; 7 bases agree with TRBD2. Looked up from germline, CDR1 is SGHTA and CDR2 is FQGNSA. Losses at the gene ends were 5 bases for V and 5 bases for J; bases not matched to a gene: 8. This CDR3 spans 14 amino acids. For the CDR3, the DNA is TGTGCCAGCAGCCCATCCGGGACTACGGAGACCCAGTACTTC. Translated: CASSPSGTTETQYF.

This chain joins TRBV6-5 and TRBJ1-3, with D unresolved. The V and J ends lost 1 base and 4 bases respectively, with 11 bases between them. From germline, CDR1 is MNHEY and CDR2 SVGAGI. The CDR3 length is 15 residues. The CDR3 DNA follows: TGTGCCAGCAGTTACTTGTCGGAGGCCGGAAACACCATATATTTT. Its protein is CASSYLSEAGNTIYF.

With regard to this clone: Other DNA sequences of this sample code for an identical CDR3. In DNA, the CDR3 is TGCAGTGCTAGTACTCTGGCCGGGGGGGGCACCGGGGAGCTGTTTTTT. It codes for CSASTLAGGGTGELFF. This chain joins TRBV20-1 and TRBJ2-2; 8 bases are a match to TRBD2. CDR3 length: 16 amino acids. Germline CDR1 and CDR2: DFQATT and SNEGSKA (reference sequence). V lost 3 bases and J lost 4; bases outside the gene matches: 10.

The chain recombines TRBV10-3 with TRBJ2-7; weak D call: TRBD1 (6 bases). The CDR3 is made up of 13 amino acids. Trimming cost V 10 bases and J 4 bases, with 17 bases left between them. Germline lookup yields CDR1 ENHRY and CDR2 SYGVKD. The CDR3 coding sequence is TGTGCCAGCACCGATGGGCAGGGGTACGAGCAGTACTTC. It translates to CASTDGQGYEQYF.

The gene calls are TRBV21-1 and TRBJ2-2; the table's D call, TRBD1, has no DNA check behind it. TRBV21-1 is labeled a pseudogene. The CDR3 is made up of 15 amino acids. The CDR3 reads CASSQTQGDTGELFF. Here the CDR3 DNA reads TGTGCCAGCAGCCAAACCCAGGGGGACACCGGGGAGCTGTTTTTT.

This clone was seen just once. The chain recombines TRBV24-1 with TRBJ2-5; TRBD2 is a possible D gene (6 bases). Germline lookup yields CDR1 KGHDR and CDR2 SFDVKD. The V end lost 4 bases, the J end lost 12 bases, and 17 bases lay between the germline ends. This CDR3 region has 13 residues. Here the CDR3 reads CATSEGGGLVKYF. CDR3 DNA sequence: TGTGCCACCAGTGAGGGGGGAGGCCTCGTAAAGTACTTC.

The rearrangement joins TRBV3-1 (or the pseudogene TRBV3-2) to TRBJ1-1; D gene uncertain. This CDR3 comprises 12 residues. V shed 4 bases and J shed 6 bases, with 9 bases lying between them. Germline V gene lookup returns CDR1 LGHDT and CDR2 YNNKEL (reference sequence). The CDR3 region has the DNA TGTGCCAGCAGCCGAGGGCGGTCTGAAGCTTTCTTT. Translating it yields CASSRGRSEAFF.

The V gene is TRBV24-1, the J gene TRBJ2-3, with a weak D call TRBD2 (6 bases). The CDR3 is 14 amino acids. The V end was cut by 5 bases, the J end by 3 bases, with 11 bases between. Germline V gives CDR1 KGHDR, CDR2 SFDVKD. The chain's CDR3 is CATSGLSGTDTQYF. CDR3 DNA: TGTGCCACCAGTGGCTTGAGCGGGACAGATACGCAGTATTTT.

The chain combines TRBV18 with TRBJ1-1; no clear D gene. The CDR3 covers 15 residues. V shed 6 bases and J shed 4 bases, with 18 bases lying between them. Germline lookup yields CDR1 KGHSH and CDR2 LQKENI. CDR3 coding DNA: TGTGCCAGCTCTCACGTTATCGTAGTCCCCACTGAAGCTTTCTTT. Translating it yields CASSHVIVVPTEAFF.

This sequence joins TRBV18 and TRBJ1-1; TRBD1 agrees at 7 bases. The germline gives CDR1 KGHSH, CDR2 LQKENI. The V and J ends lost 3 bases and 5 bases, in that order; junction bases with no gene match: 12. The length of the CDR3 is 16 residues. CDR3 DNA sequence: TGTGCCAGCTCACCTACTTCTGGAGGGGGCAATACTGAAGCTTTCTTT. This codes for CASSPTSGGGNTEAFF. The whole variable domain, remainder taken from reference TRBV18 and TRBJ1-1, is NAGVMQNPRHLVRRRGQEARLRCSPMKGHSHVYWYRQLPEEGLKFMVYLQKENIIDESGMPKERFSAEFPKEGPSILRIQQVVRGDSAAYFCASSPTSGGGNTEAFFGQGTRLTVV.

V is TRBV6-6 and J is TRBJ2-5, with a tentative D call TRBD2 (7 bases). There are 15 residues in the CDR3. V was trimmed by 7 bases and J by 4 bases, leaving 19 bases between them. From germline, CDR1 is MNHNY and CDR2 SVGAGI (reference sequence). CDR3 bases: TGTGCCAGCACCCAAGGGGGGGCTTATGGAGAGACCCAGTACTTC. Translating gives CASTQGGAYGETQYF.

J is TRBJ1-6 and V is TRBV18, with D possibly TRBD1 on 6 matching bases. Germline CDR1 reads KGHSH; CDR2 reads LQKENI. The CDR3 loop spans 15 amino acids. The V and J ends lost 3 bases and 6 bases respectively, with 12 bases between them. This CDR3 is CASSPPGHANSPLHF. In DNA form, the CDR3 reads TGTGCCAGCTCACCCCCGGGACACGCTAATTCACCCCTCCACTTT.

The rearrangement joins TRBV6-2 or TRBV6-3 to TRBJ2-3, with TRBD2 matching over 12 bases. V trimming: 4 bases; J trimming: 5 bases; junction bases outside the gene matches: 7. The germline gives CDR1 MNHEY, CDR2 SVGEGT. There are 16 residues in the CDR3. The CDR3 region is CASSSPSGGAVDTQYF. For the CDR3, the DNA is TGTGCCAGCAGTTCACCTAGCGGGGGGGCTGTAGATACGCAGTATTTT.

The genes are TRBV5-4 and TRBJ1-1; D may be TRBD1 (5 bases). V gave up 4 bases and J gave up 1 base, with 8 bases separating them. The germline V gene has CDR1 SGHNT and CDR2 YYREEE (reference sequence). This CDR3 spans 13 amino acids. The CDR3 here is CASSTTENTEAFF. In DNA form, the CDR3 reads TGTGCCAGCAGCACGACAGAGAACACTGAAGCTTTCTTT. Supplemented by reference TRBV5-4 and TRBJ1-1, the full variable domain reads ETGVTQSPTHLIKTRGQQVTLRCSSQSGHNTVSWYQQALGQGPQFIFQYYREEENGRGNFPPRFSGLQFPNYSSELNVNALELDDSALYLCASSTTENTEAFFGQGTRLTVV.

The CDR3 DNA sequence: TGTGCCAGCAGCCAAGTTTCCGGCCAAGAGACCCAGTACTTC. Protein product: CASSQVSGQETQYF. The rearrangement joins TRBV4-2 to TRBJ2-5; D not resolved. V lost 1 base, J lost 1 base, and 7 bases lay in between. Per the germline V gene, CDR1 is LGHNA and CDR2 is YNFKEQ. The CDR3 totals 14 residues.

The chain links TRBV5-4 to TRBJ2-3; 7 positions agree with TRBD1. The CDR3 length is 14 residues. Germline CDR1 is SGHNT and CDR2 is YYREEE (reference sequence). J gave up 0 bases and V 6 bases, and 4 bases lay outside the gene matches. This CDR3 is CASTGDRSTDTQYF. Here the CDR3 DNA reads TGTGCCAGCACCGGGGACAGAAGCACAGATACGCAGTATTTT. Full variable domain (missing parts from reference TRBV5-4 and TRBJ2-3): ETGVTQSPTHLIKTRGQQVTLRCSSQSGHNTVSWYQQALGQGPQFIFQYYREEENGRGNFPPRFSGLQFPNYSSELNVNALELDDSALYLCASTGDRSTDTQYFGPGTRLTVL.

The chain has TRBV14 and TRBJ2-3, with a weak D call TRBD2 (5 bases). Germline lookup yields CDR1 SGHDN and CDR2 FVKESK. V shed 3 bases and J shed 6 bases, with 16 bases lying between them. CDR3 length: 15 amino acids. The CDR3 loop is CASSQDRARADTQYF. The CDR3 DNA reads as TGTGCCAGCAGCCAGGATCGGGCGAGGGCGGATACGCAGTATTTT. The variable domain in full, completed from reference TRBV14 and TRBJ2-3, reads EAGVTQFPSHSVIEKGQTVTLRCDPISGHDNLYWYRRVMGKEIKFLLHFVKESKQDESGMPNNRFLAERTGGTYSTLKVQPAELEDSGVYFCASSQDRARADTQYFGPGTRLTVL.

The chain uses TRBV28 and TRBJ1-2; possibly TRBD1 for D (6 bases). V lost 3 bases and J 3 bases, leaving 11 bases between the germline ends. There are 14 residues in the CDR3. The V gene's germline CDR1 is MDHEN and CDR2 SYDVKM. The CDR3: CASSLGGRDYGYTF. CDR3 bases: TGTGCCAGCAGTTTGGGGGGGCGCGACTATGGCTACACCTTC.